This T cell receptor beta chain is from a study of vaccination and CD4 T cells after COVID-19. Study background: Post-COVID draws followed diagnosis by a median roughly 93 days (range 35 to 161).

Points on this clonotype: Its antigen is as yet unknown.

As to treatment: roughly 11-day PBMC culture with coronavirus spike peptide pools or control peptides (ViraFEST assay). This CDR3 region has 12 residues. Germline CDR1 LNHDA, CDR2 SQIVND (reference sequence). V dropped 8 bases and J dropped 1 base, with 8 bases sitting between them. An Oncomine TCR Beta short-read assay was used to sequence the DNA from cultured CD4+ T cells. Genomic DNA extraction was carried out from cultured CD4+ T cells. TCRdb called the PCR reads again in MiXCR, with one record for every CDR3 protein. Among around 6,800 distinct CDR3 sequences, 74% were seen once, and the ten largest hold about 34%.

The clonotype comes from a human donor who had recovered from COVID-19. The chain joins TRBV19 to TRBJ1-1; D remains ambiguous. Input material: CD4+ T cells from blood, cultured in vitro. The CDR3 coding sequence is TGTGCCAGTGGACTCGGGAACACTGAAGCTTTCTTT. This translates into CASGLGNTEAFF.